This TCR beta chain was captured in a study of T-cell memory formation after mild COVID-19. The overall study: TCR clusters mostly belonged to single donors.

Deletions cut 1 base from V and 4 bases from J, with 11 bases between. This CDR3 comprises 15 residues. Germline CDR1 and CDR2: SNHLY and FYNNEI. TCRdb fed the 5' RACE reads into MiXCR, producing one record per CDR3 protein. This sample has fewer than 650,000 distinct CDR3 sequences, with about 20% found just once. This clonotype has more than one count but fewer than ten. The source material was PBMCs or a T cell subset sorted from them (not recorded which). The rearrangement links TRBV2 to TRBJ1-5; D might be TRBD1 (5 bases). The origin of this receptor is an adult woman who had mild COVID-19 (a few samples of this study predate the infection). Cell type and time point are not known. CDR3 loop: CASSEGVRENQPQHF. CDR3 DNA: TGTGCCAGCAGTGAAGGAGTCAGGGAAAATCAGCCCCAGCATTTT.